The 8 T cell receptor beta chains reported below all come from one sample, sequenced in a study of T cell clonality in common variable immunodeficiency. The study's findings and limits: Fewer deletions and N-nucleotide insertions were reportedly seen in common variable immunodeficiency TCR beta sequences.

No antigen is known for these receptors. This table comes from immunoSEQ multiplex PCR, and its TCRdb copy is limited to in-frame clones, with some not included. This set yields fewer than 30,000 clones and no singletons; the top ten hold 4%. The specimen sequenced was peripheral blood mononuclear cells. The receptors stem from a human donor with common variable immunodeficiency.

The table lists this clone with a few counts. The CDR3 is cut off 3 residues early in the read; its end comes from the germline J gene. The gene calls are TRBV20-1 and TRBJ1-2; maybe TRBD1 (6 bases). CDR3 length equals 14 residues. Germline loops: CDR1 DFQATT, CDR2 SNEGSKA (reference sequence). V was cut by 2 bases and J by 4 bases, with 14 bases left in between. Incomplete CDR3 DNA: TGCAGTGCTAGATCTGGCGAACAGGGCTATGGC. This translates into CSARSGEQGYG. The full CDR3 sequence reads CSARSGEQGYGYTF.

The sequenced CDR3 bases are TGTGCCAGCAGATTGGGGGGGGCTAATGAAAAA. Translating gives CASRLGGANEK. The whole CDR3 sequence is CASRLGGANEKLFF. V usage is TRBV7-2 and J usage is TRBJ1-4; TRBD1 is a possible D gene (5 bases). The read halts 3 residues ahead of the CDR3 end, with the missing end drawn from the germline J gene. CDR1 and CDR2 from the germline V gene are SGHTA and FQGNSA. The CDR3 is 14 amino acids. The germline V and J ends were trimmed by 6 bases and 3 bases, with 11 bases remaining between them.

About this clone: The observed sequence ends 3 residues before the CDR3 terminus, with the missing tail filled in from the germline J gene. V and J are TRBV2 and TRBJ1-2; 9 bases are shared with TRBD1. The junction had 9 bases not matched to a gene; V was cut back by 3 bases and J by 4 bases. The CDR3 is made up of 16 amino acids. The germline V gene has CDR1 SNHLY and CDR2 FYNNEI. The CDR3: CASSEFEGTGTYGYTF. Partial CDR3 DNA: TGTGCCAGCAGTGAGTTTGAGGGGACAGGGACCTATGGC.

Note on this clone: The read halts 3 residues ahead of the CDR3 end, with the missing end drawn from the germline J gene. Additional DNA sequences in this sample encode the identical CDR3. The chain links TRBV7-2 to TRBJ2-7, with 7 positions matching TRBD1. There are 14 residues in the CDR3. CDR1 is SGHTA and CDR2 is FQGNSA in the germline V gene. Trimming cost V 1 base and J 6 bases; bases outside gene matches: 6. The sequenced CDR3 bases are TGTGCCAGCAGCTTAGTCAGGACAGGTGGCGAG. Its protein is CASSLVRTGGE. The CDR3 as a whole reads CASSLVRTGGEQYF.

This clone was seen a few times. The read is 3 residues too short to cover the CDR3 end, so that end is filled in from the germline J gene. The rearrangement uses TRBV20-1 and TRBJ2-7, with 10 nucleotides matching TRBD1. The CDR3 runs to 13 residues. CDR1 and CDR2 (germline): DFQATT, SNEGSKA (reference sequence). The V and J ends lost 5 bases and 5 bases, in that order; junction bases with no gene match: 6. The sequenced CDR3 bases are TGCAGTGCTGGGACAGGGGTTCTGGACGAG. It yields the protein CSAGTGVLDE. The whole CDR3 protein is CSAGTGVLDEQYF.

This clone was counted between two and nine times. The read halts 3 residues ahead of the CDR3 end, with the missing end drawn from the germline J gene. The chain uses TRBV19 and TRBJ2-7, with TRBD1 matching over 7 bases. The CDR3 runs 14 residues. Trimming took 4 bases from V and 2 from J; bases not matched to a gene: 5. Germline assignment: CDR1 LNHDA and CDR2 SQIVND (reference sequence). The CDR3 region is CASSNDQGAYEQYF. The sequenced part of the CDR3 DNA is TGTGCCAGTAGTAACGACCAGGGGGCCTACGAG.

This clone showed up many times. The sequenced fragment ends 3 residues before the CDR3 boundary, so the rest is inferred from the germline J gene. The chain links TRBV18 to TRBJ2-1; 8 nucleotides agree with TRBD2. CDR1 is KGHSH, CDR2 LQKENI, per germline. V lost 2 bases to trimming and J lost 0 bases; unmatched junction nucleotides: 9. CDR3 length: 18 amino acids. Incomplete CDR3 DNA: TGTGCCAGCTCACCATCACCGGGACTAGGGAACTCCTACAATGAG. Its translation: CASSPSPGLGNSYNE. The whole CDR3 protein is CASSPSPGLGNSYNEQFF.

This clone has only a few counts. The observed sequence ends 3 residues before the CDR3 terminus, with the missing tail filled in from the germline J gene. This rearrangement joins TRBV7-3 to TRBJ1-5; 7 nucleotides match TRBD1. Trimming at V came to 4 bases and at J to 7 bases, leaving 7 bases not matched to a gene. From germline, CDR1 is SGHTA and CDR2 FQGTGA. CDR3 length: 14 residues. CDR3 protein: CASSCTGERQPQHF. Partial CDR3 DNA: TGTGCCAGCAGCTGTACAGGGGAACGGCAGCCC.